This T cell receptor (beta chain) originates from a study of T cell responses to AZD1222 COVID-19 vaccine. The data were produced by immunoSEQ multiplex PCR, yet TCRdb's version contains in-frame clones alone and is incomplete. The table includes 150,000 or so clones, around 88% detected once. This CDR3 is 12 amino acids long. Looked up from germline, CDR1 is SGHNT and CDR2 is YYREEE (reference sequence). V was clipped by 4 bases and J by 7 bases, with 8 bases between them. The source is an adult in good health. V usage is TRBV5-4 and J usage is TRBJ2-2, with D possibly TRBD2 on 6 matching bases. Sample: peripheral blood, taken on day 0 of AZD1222 vaccination. CDR3 DNA sequence: TGTGCCAGCAGCACCGGGGGCGGGGAGCTGTTTTTT. Amino acid sequence: CASSTGGGELFF. The whole variable domain, remainder taken from reference TRBV5-4 and TRBJ2-2, is ETGVTQSPTHLIKTRGQQVTLRCSSQSGHNTVSWYQQALGQGPQFIFQYYREEENGRGNFPPRFSGLQFPNYSSELNVNALELDDSALYLCASSTGGGELFFGEGSRLTVL.